The clone carrying this T cell receptor (beta chain) is a singleton in its sample. TCRdb's copy holds only in-frame clones and misses some; the assay was immunoSEQ multiplex PCR. The sample consists of hundreds of thousands of clones, roughly 90% of them appearing once. This sample stems from a study of shared T cell receptors in the human thymus. Germline V CDR1 and CDR2: MDHEN, SYDVKM. The CDR3 length is 15 residues. Trimming took 6 bases from V and 7 from J; bases not matched to a gene: 13. These same data were also listed under a study on human thymus T cells.

Sequenced input: thymocytes. The rearrangement links TRBV28 to TRBJ2-3, with 7 nucleotides matching TRBD1. The receptor comes from a boy in the first two years of life with a congenital heart defect. This CDR3 reads CASSRYRDSLHTQYF. CDR3 DNA: TGTGCCAGCAGCCGCTACCGGGACAGTTTACATACGCAGTATTTT.